What follows are 22 T cell receptor beta chains derived from one specimen sequenced in a study of CD8 T cells in ankylosing spondylitis. TCRdb used MiXCR to reprocess the 5' RACE reads, holding one entry per CDR3 protein. The sample contains under 250,000 distinct CDR3 sequences, about 30% of which appear only once. The sample consisted of blood, either unsorted or a sorted T cell fraction (not recorded which). These receptor sequences come from a male donor with ankylosing spondylitis or in good health (not recorded which).

The chain recombines TRBV20-1 with TRBJ2-3; 8 nucleotides line up with TRBD2. CDR1 is DFQATT, CDR2 SNEGSKA, per germline (reference sequence). The CDR3 is made up of 13 amino acids. The V segment lost 6 bases and the J segment 3 bases; nucleotides outside the gene matches: 5. In nucleotides, the CDR3 is TGCAGTGCCACGGGGGGGCGTACAGATACGCAGTATTTT. Protein: CSATGGRTDTQYF.

This chain links TRBV11-2 with TRBJ2-5, with 9 bases aligning to TRBD1. V was pared by 5 bases and J by 4 bases, with 5 bases of the junction left unmatched. This CDR3 is built from 14 residues. Germline values: CDR1 SGHAT, CDR2 FQNNGV. CDR3 sequence: CASSMGTGTETQYF. For the CDR3, the DNA is TGTGCCAGCAGCATGGGGACAGGGACAGAGACCCAGTACTTC.

The chain has TRBV4-1 and TRBJ2-3, with 7 positions matching TRBD2. J was trimmed by 1 base and V by 1 base; bases with no gene match: 5. The germline CDR1 and CDR2 sequences are MGHRA and YSYEKL. The CDR3 runs to 16 residues. The CDR3 coding sequence is TGCGCCAGCAGCCAAGTAGGAGCGGGGCGCACAGATACGCAGTATTTT. It specifies CASSQVGAGRTDTQYF.

This clonotype was seen a single time. The chain combines TRBV29-1 with TRBJ2-2; D not certain. With 4 bases removed from V and 5 bases from J, the gap between germline ends came to 11 bases. The length of the CDR3 is 13 residues. CDR1 is SQVTM and CDR2 is ANQGSEA in the germline V gene. As DNA, the CDR3 is TGCAGCGTTGGTCGGGCGTTAACCGGGGAGCTGTTTTTT. Protein sequence: CSVGRALTGELFF.

This chain links TRBV12-3 or TRBV12-4 with TRBJ1-6, with 7 bases matching TRBD1. This CDR3 is 15 amino acids long. J was trimmed by 8 bases and V by 6 bases; bases with no gene match: 10. As DNA, the CDR3 is TGTGCCAGCAGCCTAACAGGGGCTTGGGATTCACCCCTCCACTTT. Translation gives CASSLTGAWDSPLHF.

This rearrangement joins TRBV20-1 to TRBJ1-5; TRBD1 might be the D (6 bases). V was clipped by 7 bases and J by 4 bases, with 23 bases between them. The CDR3 runs to 16 residues. Germline V CDR1 and CDR2: DFQATT, SNEGSKA (reference sequence). The CDR3: CSVEEGLGGRNQPQHF. The CDR3 DNA follows: TGCAGTGTTGAAGAGGGGCTAGGGGGTCGGAATCAGCCCCAGCATTTT.

The chain has TRBV20-1 and TRBJ2-3, with D uncertain. The CDR3 has 12 amino acids. Germline lookup yields CDR1 DFQATT and CDR2 SNEGSKA (reference sequence). V lost 6 bases, J lost 1 base, and 8 bases lay in between. The CDR3 is CSAPPRTDTQYF. For the CDR3, the DNA is TGCAGTGCCCCACCTCGCACAGATACGCAGTATTTT.

The CDR3 DNA reads as TGTGCCAGCAACAACCAGGGGAGAGAAGAGACCCAGTACTTC. Protein product: CASNNQGREETQYF. This chain joins TRBV6-1 and TRBJ2-5; D might be TRBD1 (6 bases). Trimming shortened V by 7 bases and J by 3 bases, and 15 bases separated the two germline ends. The germline gives CDR1 MNHNS, CDR2 SASEGT. The CDR3 extends over 14 amino acids.

The CDR3 nucleotides are TGTGCCAGCAAAGCAGGGACCGAACCCCCAGAGACCCAGTACTTC. Translated: CASKAGTEPPETQYF. The rearrangement links TRBV28 to TRBJ2-5, with D perhaps assigned TRBD1 or TRBD2 (5 bases each). V dropped 7 bases and J dropped 4 bases, with 19 bases sitting between them. In germline, CDR1 is MDHEN, CDR2 SYDVKM. The CDR3 consists of 15 residues.

The chain links TRBV5-1 to TRBJ2-1, with TRBD2 identical over 10 bases. Per the germline V gene, CDR1 is SGHRS and CDR2 is YFSETQ. V dropped 5 bases and J dropped 8; count of bases not matched to a gene: 10. The CDR3 extends over 15 amino acids. CDR3 region: CASSLAGVHFDEQFF. The CDR3 DNA reads TGCGCCAGCAGTCTAGCGGGGGTACATTTCGATGAGCAGTTCTTC.

The gene calls are TRBV5-5 and TRBJ2-7; D may be TRBD1 (6 bases). This CDR3 is built from 16 residues. V dropped 2 bases and J dropped 5 bases, with 20 bases sitting between them. Germline V gene sequence: CDR1 SGHKS, CDR2 YYEKEE (reference sequence). As DNA, the CDR3 is TGTGCCAGCAGCTTCAGGGGCCTACGACCCGGGGACGAGCAGTACTTC. Translating it yields CASSFRGLRPGDEQYF.

This clonotype appeared a few times. The rearrangement uses TRBV27 and TRBJ1-2; D may be TRBD1 (6 bases). Trimming left V 6 bases short and J 4 bases short, with 12 bases between. The CDR3 covers 13 residues. Germline loops: CDR1 MNHEY, CDR2 SMNVEV (reference sequence). As DNA, the CDR3 is TGTGCCAGCAGGCCACAGGGTCGCTATGGCTACACCTTC. Translated, it gives CASRPQGRYGYTF.

The CDR3 is CASSLRDAGRNSPLHF. For the CDR3, the DNA is TGTGCCAGCAGCCTTAGGGACGCAGGGCGAAATTCACCCCTCCACTTT. The chain joins TRBV3-1 to TRBJ1-6; possibly TRBD1 for D (5 bases). The CDR3 is made up of 16 amino acids. From germline, CDR1 is LGHDT and CDR2 YNNKEL (reference sequence). Trimming shortened V by 4 bases and J by 7 bases, and 17 bases separated the two germline ends.

This clonotype was recorded a few times. The V gene is TRBV20-1, the J gene TRBJ1-6; D is undetermined. This CDR3 is 14 amino acids long. Between the trimmed V and J ends, which lost 0 bases and 9 bases, there was a span of 12 bases. Germline lookup yields CDR1 DFQATT and CDR2 SNEGSKA (reference sequence). The CDR3 DNA sequence: TGCAGTGCTAGAGAGGGGATTTTGCGTTCACCCCTCCACTTT. It codes for CSAREGILRSPLHF.

V usage is TRBV20-1 and J usage is TRBJ2-7, with 7 nucleotides matching TRBD1. The CDR3 totals 16 residues. CDR1 is DFQATT, CDR2 SNEGSKA, per germline (reference sequence). Trimming removed 5 bases from V and 6 bases from J; junction bases left unmatched: 19. This CDR3 reads CSAEKPLTGWGGEQYF. The CDR3 region has the DNA TGCAGTGCTGAAAAACCCCTGACAGGGTGGGGTGGCGAGCAGTACTTC.

The chain is built from TRBV28 and TRBJ2-1, with no clear D. CDR1 MDHEN and CDR2 SYDVKM come from the germline V gene. The CDR3 has 12 residues. V was clipped by 6 bases and J by 5 bases, with 8 bases between them. CDR3: CASSPYNNEQFF. The CDR3 bases are TGTGCCAGCAGCCCCTATAACAATGAGCAGTTCTTC.

This clonotype came up a few times. The V gene is TRBV28, the J gene TRBJ2-1; 9 positions match TRBD1. The germline gives CDR1 MDHEN, CDR2 SYDVKM. The CDR3 has 15 residues. The ends lost 6 bases at V and 3 bases at J; junction bases unmatched: 6. The CDR3 DNA reads as TGTGCCAGCAGCCGTACAGGGGGCTTCTACAATGAGCAGTTCTTC. Its protein is CASSRTGGFYNEQFF.

The gene calls are TRBV12-3 or TRBV12-4 and TRBJ2-1, with 9 bases fitting TRBD1. This CDR3 contains 15 residues. The junction had 10 bases not matched to a gene; V was cut back by 4 bases and J by 9 bases. This chain's CDR3 is CASSYDRGKLVEQFF. CDR3 in DNA: TGTGCCAGCAGTTACGACAGGGGGAAGCTAGTTGAGCAGTTCTTC.

At least ten counts were recorded for this clonotype. This chain links TRBV29-1 with TRBJ2-1, with D perhaps being TRBD1 or TRBD2 (5 bases each). The CDR3 consists of 12 residues. Germline values: CDR1 SQVTM, CDR2 ANQGSEA. The V and J ends lost 4 bases and 10 bases respectively, with 14 bases between them. The CDR3 reads CSVGLLAGEQFF. CDR3 DNA: TGCAGCGTTGGGCTTCTAGCAGGGGAGCAGTTCTTC.

The V gene is TRBV9, the J gene TRBJ2-1, with TRBD1 matching 11 bases. The CDR3 length is 14 residues. Germline lookup yields CDR1 SGDLS and CDR2 YYNGEE. Trimming took 9 bases from V and 5 from J; bases not matched to a gene: 7. The CDR3 nucleotides read TGTGCCACCGTCGGGACAGGGGGGGACAATGAGCAGTTCTTC. The encoded protein is CATVGTGGDNEQFF.

There are a few counts of this clonotype. This sequence joins TRBV15 and TRBJ2-3; D possibly corresponds to TRBD2 (5 bases). The germline V gene encodes CDR1 LNHNV and CDR2 YYDKDF (reference sequence). The length of the CDR3 is 14 residues. Trimming cost V 0 bases and J 6 bases, with 10 bases left between them. In DNA form, the CDR3 reads TGTGCCACCAGCAGAGAGGGGTCGGGGGATACGCAGTATTTT. The encoded protein is CATSREGSGDTQYF.

There are many counts of this clonotype. The chain uses TRBV20-1 and TRBJ1-6, with a weak D call TRBD1 (5 bases). V was trimmed by 4 bases and J by 10 bases, leaving 11 bases between them. CDR1 DFQATT and CDR2 SNEGSKA come from the germline V gene (reference sequence). This CDR3 comprises 12 residues. This CDR3 is CSATGTLSPLHF. For the CDR3, the DNA is TGCAGTGCTACGGGGACTCTCTCACCCCTCCACTTT.